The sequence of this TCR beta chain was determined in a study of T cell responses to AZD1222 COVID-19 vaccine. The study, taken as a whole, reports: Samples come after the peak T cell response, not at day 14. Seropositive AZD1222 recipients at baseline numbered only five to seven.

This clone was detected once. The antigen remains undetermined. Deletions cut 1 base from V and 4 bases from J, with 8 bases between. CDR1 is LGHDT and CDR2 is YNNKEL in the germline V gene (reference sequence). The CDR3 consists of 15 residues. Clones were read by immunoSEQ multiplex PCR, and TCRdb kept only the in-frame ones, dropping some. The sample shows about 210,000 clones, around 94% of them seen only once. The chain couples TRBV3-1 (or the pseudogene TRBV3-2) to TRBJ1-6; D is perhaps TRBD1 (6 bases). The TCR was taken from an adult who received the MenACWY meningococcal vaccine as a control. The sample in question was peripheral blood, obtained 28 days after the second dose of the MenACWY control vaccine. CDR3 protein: CASSQVTGYNSPLHF. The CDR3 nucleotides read TGTGCCAGCAGCCAAGTTACAGGGTATAATTCACCCCTCCACTTT.